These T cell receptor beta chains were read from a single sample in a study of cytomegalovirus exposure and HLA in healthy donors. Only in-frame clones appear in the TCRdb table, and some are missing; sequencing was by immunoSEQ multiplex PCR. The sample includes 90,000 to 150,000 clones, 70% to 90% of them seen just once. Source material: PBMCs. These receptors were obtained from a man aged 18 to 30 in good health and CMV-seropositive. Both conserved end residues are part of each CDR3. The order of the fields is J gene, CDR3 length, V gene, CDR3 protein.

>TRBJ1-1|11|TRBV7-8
CAIQSGAEAFF
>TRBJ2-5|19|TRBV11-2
CASSKRIPGIAGAEETQYF
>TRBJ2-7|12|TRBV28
CASSFSGEGGYF
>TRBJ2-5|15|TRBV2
CASSAWTSRRETQYF
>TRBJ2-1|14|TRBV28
CASSLAGGYNEQFF
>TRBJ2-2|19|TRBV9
CASTDNLNSGTGGIGELFF
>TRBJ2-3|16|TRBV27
CASSSETSASTDTQYF
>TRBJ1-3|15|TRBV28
CASSLPTGVGNTIYF
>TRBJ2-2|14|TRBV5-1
CASSFQQGNGELFF
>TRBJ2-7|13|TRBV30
CAWRGTGFYEQYF
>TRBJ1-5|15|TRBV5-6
CASSFGTGVRQPQHF
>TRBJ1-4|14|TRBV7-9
CASSLGGLNEKLFF